Included here is one T cell receptor beta chain sequence, with context. TCRdb processed the 5' RACE reads anew with MiXCR; each CDR3 protein has one entry. The top ten hold around 6.9% of the sample, which has around 340,000 distinct CDR3 sequences, roughly an eighth seen once. The data belong to a study of identical twins. Germline CDR1 is MGHRA and CDR2 is YSYEKL. The ends lost 1 base at V and 1 base at J; junction bases unmatched: 16. The CDR3 covers 21 residues. These sequences were also reported in another study, on yellow fever vaccine responses in identical twins.

The TCR was taken from a woman under 30 in good health. The sample consisted of CD8+ T cells sorted from blood. The chain is built from TRBV4-1 and TRBJ2-3; the match to TRBD2 covers 11 bases. The CDR3 loop reads CASSQVSPGLAEGGRTDTQYF. DNA for the CDR3: TGCGCCAGCAGCCAAGTTTCCCCGGGACTAGCGGAGGGGGGCCGCACAGATACGCAGTATTTT.